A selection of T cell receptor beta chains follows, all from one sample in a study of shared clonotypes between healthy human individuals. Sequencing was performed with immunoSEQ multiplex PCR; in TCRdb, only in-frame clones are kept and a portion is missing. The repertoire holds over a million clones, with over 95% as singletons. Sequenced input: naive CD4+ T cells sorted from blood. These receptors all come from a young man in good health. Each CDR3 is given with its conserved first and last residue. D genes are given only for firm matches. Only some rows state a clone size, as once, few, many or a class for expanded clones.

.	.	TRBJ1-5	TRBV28	CASISQSFQPQHF	TGTGCCAGCATCAGTCAGTCTTTTCAGCCCCAGCATTTT
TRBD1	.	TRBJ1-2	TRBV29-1	CSVDEGDRKGYTF	TGCAGCGTTGATGAAGGGGACAGGAAGGGCTACACCTTC
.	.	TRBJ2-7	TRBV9	CASSVRGASYEQYF	TGTGCCAGCAGCGTTCGCGGTGCTTCCTACGAGCAGTACTTC
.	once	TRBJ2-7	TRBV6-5	CASKSVGGHEQYF	TGTGCCAGCAAGAGTGTAGGAGGCCACGAGCAGTACTTC
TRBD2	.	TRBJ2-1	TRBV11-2	CASSYVWGTSGGEQFF	TGTGCCAGCAGCTACGTATGGGGAACTAGCGGGGGTGAGCAGTTCTTC
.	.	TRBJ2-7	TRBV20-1	CSANLEQYF	TGCAGTGCTAACCTCGAGCAGTACTTC
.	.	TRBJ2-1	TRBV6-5	CASSPRPGGNEQFF	TGTGCCAGCAGTCCCCGTCCCGGGGGAAATGAGCAGTTCTTC
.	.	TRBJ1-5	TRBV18	CASSPPGGVYSQPQHF	TGTGCCAGCTCACCCCCCGGAGGGGTATACTCTCAGCCCCAGCATTTT
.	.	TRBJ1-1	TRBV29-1	CSAKTGPAVPEAFF	TGCAGCGCAAAAACCGGGCCGGCGGTCCCTGAAGCTTTCTTT
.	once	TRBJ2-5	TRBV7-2	CASSLRGYPTETQYF	TGTGCCAGCAGCCTACGGGGGTATCCGACGGAGACCCAGTACTTC
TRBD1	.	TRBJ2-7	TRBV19	CASSAYPRDSGFYEQYF	TGTGCCAGTAGTGCGTACCCCCGGGACAGCGGATTCTACGAGCAGTACTTC
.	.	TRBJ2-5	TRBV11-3	CASSWGSEETQYF	TGTGCCAGCAGCTGGGGGTCGGAAGAGACCCAGTACTTC
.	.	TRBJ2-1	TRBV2	CASSVGESSYNEQFF	TGTGCCAGCAGTGTTGGCGAGAGCTCCTACAATGAGCAGTTCTTC
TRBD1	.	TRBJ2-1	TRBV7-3	CASSRTGVDEQFF	TGTGCCAGCAGTCGGACAGGGGTCGATGAGCAGTTCTTC
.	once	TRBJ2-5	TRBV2	CASRLETQYF	TGTGCCAGCAGGTTAGAGACCCAGTACTTC
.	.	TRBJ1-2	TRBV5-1	CASSLQVNYGYTF	TGCGCCAGCAGCTTACAGGTCAACTATGGCTACACCTTC
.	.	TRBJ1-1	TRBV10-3	CAISGTGQNTEAFF	TGTGCCATCAGTGGAACAGGGCAAAACACTGAAGCTTTCTTT
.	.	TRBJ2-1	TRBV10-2	CASRDSSYNEQFF	TGCGCCAGCAGAGACAGTTCCTACAATGAGCAGTTCTTC
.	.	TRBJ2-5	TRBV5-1	CASSLANPSETQYF	TGCGCCAGCAGCTTGGCCAACCCCTCAGAGACCCAGTACTTC
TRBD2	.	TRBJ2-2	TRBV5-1	CASSLGYGGLAGRNTGELFF	TGCGCCAGCAGCTTGGGCTACGGCGGACTAGCGGGAAGAAACACCGGGGAGCTGTTTTTT
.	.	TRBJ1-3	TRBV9	CASTPSSPGNTIYF	TGTGCCAGCACCCCCTCGTCACCTGGAAACACCATATATTTT
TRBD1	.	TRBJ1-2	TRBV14	CASSPRGQALGYTF	TGTGCCAGCAGCCCACGAGGACAGGCTCTGGGCTACACCTTC
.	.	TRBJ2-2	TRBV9	CASSVAMGARTGELFF	TGTGCCAGCAGCGTAGCTATGGGGGCCAGGACCGGGGAGCTGTTTTTT
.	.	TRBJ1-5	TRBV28	CASSTAGEGGPNQPQHF	TGTGCCAGCAGTACCGCAGGGGAGGGGGGCCCCAATCAGCCCCAGCATTTT
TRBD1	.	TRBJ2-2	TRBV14	CASSQDPGQGAVTGELFF	TGTGCCAGCAGCCAAGATCCCGGACAGGGGGCCGTCACCGGGGAGCTGTTTTTT
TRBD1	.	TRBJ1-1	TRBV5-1	CASSRGTANTEAFF	TGCGCCAGCAGCCGCGGGACAGCAAACACTGAAGCTTTCTTT
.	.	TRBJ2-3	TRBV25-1	CASSDFRTVTDTQYF	TGTGCCAGCAGTGATTTCAGGACAGTCACAGATACGCAGTATTTT